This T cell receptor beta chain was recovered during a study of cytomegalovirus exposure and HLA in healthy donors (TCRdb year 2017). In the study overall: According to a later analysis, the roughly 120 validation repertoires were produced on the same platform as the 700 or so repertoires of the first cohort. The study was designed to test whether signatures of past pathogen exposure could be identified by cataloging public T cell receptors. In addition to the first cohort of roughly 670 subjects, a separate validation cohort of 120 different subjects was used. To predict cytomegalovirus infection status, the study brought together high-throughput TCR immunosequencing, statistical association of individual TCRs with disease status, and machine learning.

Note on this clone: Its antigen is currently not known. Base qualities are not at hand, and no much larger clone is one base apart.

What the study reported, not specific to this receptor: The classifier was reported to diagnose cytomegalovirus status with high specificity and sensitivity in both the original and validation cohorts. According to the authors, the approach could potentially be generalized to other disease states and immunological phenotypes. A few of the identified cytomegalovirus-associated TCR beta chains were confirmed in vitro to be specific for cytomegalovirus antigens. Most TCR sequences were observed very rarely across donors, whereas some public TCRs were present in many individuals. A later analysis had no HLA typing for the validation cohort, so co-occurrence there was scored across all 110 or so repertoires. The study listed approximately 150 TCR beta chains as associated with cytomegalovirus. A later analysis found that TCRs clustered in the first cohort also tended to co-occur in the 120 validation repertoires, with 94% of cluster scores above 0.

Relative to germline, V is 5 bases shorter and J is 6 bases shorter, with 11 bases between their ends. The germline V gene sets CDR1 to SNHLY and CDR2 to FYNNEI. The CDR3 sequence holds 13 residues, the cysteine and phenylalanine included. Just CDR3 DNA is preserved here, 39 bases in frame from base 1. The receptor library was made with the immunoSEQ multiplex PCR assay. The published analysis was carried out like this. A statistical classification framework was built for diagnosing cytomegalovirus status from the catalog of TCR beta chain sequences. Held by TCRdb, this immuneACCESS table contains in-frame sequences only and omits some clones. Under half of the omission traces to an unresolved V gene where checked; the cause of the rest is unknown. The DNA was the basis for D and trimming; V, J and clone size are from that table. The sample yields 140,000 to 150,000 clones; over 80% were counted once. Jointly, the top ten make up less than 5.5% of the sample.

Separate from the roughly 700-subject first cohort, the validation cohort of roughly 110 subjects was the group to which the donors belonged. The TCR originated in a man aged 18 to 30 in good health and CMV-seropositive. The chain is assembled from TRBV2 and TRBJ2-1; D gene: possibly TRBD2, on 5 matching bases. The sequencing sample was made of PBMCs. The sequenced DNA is TGTGCCAGCAGTTTCCGAGGAGGCAATGAGCAGTTCTTC. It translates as CASSFRGGNEQFF.